The entry that follows covers one TCR beta chain sequence. Its antigen is still unknown. Nothing much larger sits one base from this clone, and base qualities are not available. The data stem from a study of T cell responses to AZD1222 COVID-19 vaccine (dated by TCRdb to the early 2020s). Regarding the study in general: AZD1222 recipients given second doses at about 4 weeks or at about 12 weeks were pooled, since spike-specific TCR depth and breadth were not found to differ between the two schedules. Trial participants were enrolled into age subgroups of 18-55, 56-69 and 70-plus years, which contained about 150, 28 and 57 TCR-sequenced participants, respectively. A total of over 230 trial participants underwent TCR sequencing, of whom roughly 210 had received two doses of AZD1222 and 26 had received two doses of the MenACWY control vaccine. Findings and caveats that apply to the study as a whole: Because no samples from the day 14 peak response were available, repertoires could be characterized only after the peak T cell response. Nearly half of unique spike-specific TCRs reportedly recognized epitopes outside regions mutated in the B.1.351 and B.1.1.7 variants. CD4 TCRs associated with the vaccine covered the entire spike protein, and the dominant responses were in regions 160-218 and 743-854. In the small 56-69-year group, the increase in depth fell short of significance, most likely because of low power. Most participants were white British and females outnumbered males, and the authors suggested that clonal diversity may have been underestimated. After two AZD1222 doses, both the breadth and the depth of spike-specific TCRs were significantly higher than at day 0 and than in MenACWY recipients. Conclusions about previously exposed vaccinees were limited because only six AZD1222 recipients were SARS-CoV-2 seropositive at baseline.

The CDR3 regions of human TCRbeta chains were analyzed by immunosequencing. The study's processing was this. Repertoire TCRs were checked for matches against a reference library of SARS-CoV-2-specific TCRs that had been generated using the MIRA antigen-specificity platform. Breadth was defined as the fraction of unique TCRs that were SARS-CoV-2-associated, and depth was defined as the fraction of total T cells that were SARS-CoV-2-associated. Using the MIRA data, each spike-specific TCR was mapped to the spike region that the TCR reacts to and placed in a CD4 or CD8 class. Log10-transformed breadth and depth values were compared by one-way ANOVA with Sidak's multiple comparisons tests. The table comes from immuneACCESS by way of TCRdb, which keeps in-frame sequences with V and J called. Part of the clones is missing from these tables; in studies checked, under half for an unresolved V gene and the rest for unknown reasons. V and J calls plus clone size are reproduced from that table; the DNA served to infer D and trimming. Within this sample are roughly 180,000 clones, with 88% of them counted one time only. 0.49% of the sample is taken by the ten largest.

The meaning of the sample's time point label: baseline before first vaccination. Samples from vaccinated people were obtained from the UK trials COV001 and COV002, which included a single-blind randomized controlled phase 2/3 trial of AZD1222 (ChAdOx1 nCoV-19) in healthy adults. For TCRbeta chain sequencing, PBMC samples were collected from trial participants at day 0 and at day 28 after the second dose. CDR1 and CDR2 were assigned from the germline V gene as MDHEN and SYDVKM. The junction carries 18 bases between V and J, which are trimmed by 7 bases and 6 bases respectively. The cysteine opens and the phenylalanine closes a CDR3 of 14 amino acids. The kept DNA is CDR3 alone, 42 bases in frame from the first base.

Sample: peripheral blood, taken on day 0 of AZD1222 vaccination. This receptor was obtained from an adult in good health. This chain joins TRBV28 to TRBJ1-1; TRBD1 is perhaps the D gene, given 6 matching bases. The CDR3: CASTQGHRGAEAFF. The DNA sequence reads TGTGCCAGCACCCAGGGACACCGAGGAGCTGAAGCTTTCTTT.